Detailed here is one T cell receptor (beta chain). This entry belongs to a study of blood T cell repertoires in COVID-19. Study at large: Acute and convalescent COVID-19 samples came from the United States, Italy and Spain. From T cells, B-cell-depleted T cells, or PBMCs came the material, which was cDNA or gDNA.

Trimming at V came to 6 bases and at J to 3 bases, leaving 5 bases not matched to a gene. Germline values: CDR1 SNHLY, CDR2 FYNNEI. The CDR3 is 14 residues long. In the original workflow: For nucleated cells, counts were estimated from reference gene primer amplification. Measured with immunoSEQ multiplex PCR; TCRdb has only the in-frame clones, and not every one. V, J and clone size are taken as reported in that table, and D and trimming were inferred from the DNA itself. The sample has approximately 100,000 clones; roughly 82% are singletons. The receptor was isolated from a man in his sixties or seventies with active or convalescent COVID-19. The chain recombines TRBV2 with TRBJ1-3, with 7 bases aligning to TRBD1. Specimen: peripheral blood. The CDR3 DNA is TGTGCCAGCAGCCCGACAGGGATTGGAAACACCATATATTTT. Its protein is CASSPTGIGNTIYF.